The clone carrying this TCR beta chain was seen a handful of times. Per the original data handling: Estimation of nucleated cell counts was performed using reference gene primer amplification. Repertoires were generated with immunoSEQ multiplex PCR, while TCRdb's copy carries only in-frame clones and drops some. V, J and clone size were drawn from that table, and D and trimming were deduced from the DNA. The repertoire holds fewer than 90,000 clones, with 80% as singletons. This sample was included in a study of blood T cell repertoires in COVID-19. Study in general: Acute-phase and convalescent COVID-19 samples originated in the United States, Italy and Spain. PBMCs, B-cell-depleted T cells, or T cells were the source of the cDNA or gDNA that made up the material.

After removal of 1 base from V and 2 bases from J, the junction contained 8 bases not matched to a gene. The CDR3 length is 17 residues. CDR1 and CDR2 (germline): MNHEY, SMNVEV (reference sequence). This receptor was identified in an elderly woman with acute or convalescent COVID-19. Sequenced: peripheral blood. The chain employs TRBV27 and TRBJ2-5; 9 bases line up with TRBD1. CDR3 region: CASSLLHSDRGQETQYF. The DNA of the CDR3 is TGTGCCAGCAGTTTATTGCATTCGGACAGGGGACAAGAGACCCAGTACTTC.